A selection of T cell receptor beta chains follows, all from one sample in a study of blood T cell repertoires in COVID-19. Assay: immunoSEQ multiplex PCR; the TCRdb copy retains only in-frame clones and omits some. The sample consists of some 150,000 clones, 65% to 85% of them appearing once. Sequencing was done on a sample of peripheral blood. These receptors were taken from a man in his 60s with active or convalescent COVID-19. Both conserved end residues are trimmed from each CDR3. The size entry is marked missing in some rows and otherwise reads once, few, many or a size class.

V: TRBV6-2/TRBV6-3; J: TRBJ2-2; size: -; CDR3: ASSSQGLAGVHNTGELF
V: TRBV24-1; J: TRBJ2-2; size: -; CDR3: ATSDLGGNGGELF
V: TRBV3-1/TRBV3-2; J: TRBJ2-5; size: once; CDR3: ASSGQGSRQETQY
V: TRBV5-1; J: TRBJ1-1; size: few; CDR3: ASSPLTGENTEAF
V: TRBV7-2; J: TRBJ1-2; size: -; CDR3: ASSQDRGVYGYT
V: TRBV10-3; J: TRBJ1-6; size: -; CDR3: AIKGARSPLH
V: TRBV12-3/TRBV12-4; J: TRBJ1-1; size: -; CDR3: ASSLQGTEAF
V: TRBV7-8; J: TRBJ1-5; size: -; CDR3: ASSLGMGAGNQPQH
V: TRBV21-1; J: TRBJ2-3; size: large; CDR3: ASSKVGSLADTQY
V: TRBV7-9; J: TRBJ1-2; size: once; CDR3: ASSSDNYGYT
V: TRBV12-3/TRBV12-4; J: TRBJ1-6; size: -; CDR3: ASNLNADSPLH
V: TRBV3-1/TRBV3-2; J: TRBJ2-7; size: once; CDR3: ASSLGLAGEGTFGQY
V: TRBV28; J: TRBJ1-1; size: -; CDR3: ASESPQGADTEAF
V: TRBV19; J: TRBJ1-5; size: -; CDR3: ASSIPDRGGQPQH
V: TRBV7-2; J: TRBJ2-7; size: -; CDR3: ASSLLAGVPEQY
V: TRBV21-1; J: TRBJ1-2; size: -; CDR3: ASRPSRTGGNNYGYT
V: TRBV5-6; J: TRBJ1-5; size: -; CDR3: ASSLGGAFHNQPQH
V: TRBV18; J: TRBJ2-5; size: -; CDR3: ASSPPGLLAGSQETQY
V: TRBV18; J: TRBJ2-2; size: -; CDR3: ASSPRTSGTSNTGELF
V: TRBV15; J: TRBJ2-3; size: -; CDR3: ATSLDQISTDTQY
V: TRBV5-1; J: TRBJ2-1; size: few; CDR3: ASSLAGGRNEQF
V: TRBV28; J: TRBJ2-7; size: -; CDR3: ASFRGPYEQY
V: TRBV7-3; J: TRBJ2-1; size: -; CDR3: ASSGDSYNEQF
V: TRBV28; J: TRBJ2-1; size: -; CDR3: ASSRDLSSYNEQF
V: TRBV30; J: TRBJ1-2; size: -; CDR3: AWRRTGSVEGYT
V: TRBV6-5; J: TRBJ1-1; size: -; CDR3: ASKGGAEYVTEAF
V: TRBV9; J: TRBJ2-7; size: -; CDR3: ASSPRTGQRSEQY
V: TRBV4-3; J: TRBJ2-1; size: -; CDR3: ASSLFPSGTQGEHEQF
V: TRBV10-3; J: TRBJ2-5; size: -; CDR3: AISDGTGAQETQY
V: TRBV28; J: TRBJ1-1; size: -; CDR3: ASSPLGAYTEAF
V: TRBV7-2; J: TRBJ2-5; size: -; CDR3: ASSLADGETQY
V: TRBV27; J: TRBJ1-5; size: -; CDR3: ASSLKGTPLPNQPQH
V: TRBV6-5; J: TRBJ1-1; size: -; CDR3: ASSRSGAGEAF
V: TRBV2; J: TRBJ1-2; size: -; CDR3: ASNGGYGYT
V: TRBV20-1; J: TRBJ2-7; size: -; CDR3: SATVSYEQY
V: TRBV7-8; J: TRBJ1-1; size: -; CDR3: ASSTGQGAYPDLEAF
V: TRBV9; J: TRBJ2-7; size: -; CDR3: ASSVGAGERSEQY
V: TRBV5-4; J: TRBJ1-6; size: -; CDR3: ASSNPQGMRSPLH
V: TRBV19; J: TRBJ2-7; size: -; CDR3: ASSIVVLPGLADRLPPYEQY
V: TRBV29-1; J: TRBJ2-7; size: -; CDR3: SVWTALYEQY
V: TRBV11-3; J: TRBJ2-2; size: -; CDR3: ASSLGGLTRTGELF
V: TRBV18; J: TRBJ2-3; size: -; CDR3: ASSPGTSGRTDTQY
V: TRBV9; J: TRBJ2-5; size: -; CDR3: ASSDSSGRAGETQY